This T cell receptor beta chain was captured by sequencing in a study of T cell repertoires in cytomegalovirus infection. This CDR3 region has 15 residues. V lost 5 bases to trimming and J lost 0 bases; unmatched junction nucleotides: 3. Germline assignment: CDR1 SGHTA and CDR2 FQGTGA. At least ten counts were recorded for this clonotype. TCRdb reanalysed the reads using MiXCR and keeps one entry per CDR3 protein. This table holds 290,000 or so distinct CDR3 sequences, about 9.1% found once. V is TRBV7-3 and J is TRBJ1-1; 10 positions match TRBD1. The sequenced sample was PBMCs. The sequence came from a human donor in good health (CMV status not recorded). Some clones in this sample may be carry-over from other donors' samples. The CDR3 spells CASSRTGGVNTEAFF. CDR3 sequence (DNA): TGTGCCAGCAGCCGGACAGGGGGTGTGAACACTGAAGCTTTCTTT.